A selection of T cell receptor beta chains follows, all from one sample in a study of shared clonotypes between healthy human individuals. TCRdb's table, derived via immunoSEQ multiplex PCR, lists solely in-frame clones and lacks some. The profile shows 2 million to 3 million clones, 93% of them singletons. Input material: naive CD4+ T cells from PBMCs. All receptors come from a man between 18 and 29 years old in good health. Some clones in this sample may be carry-over from other donors' samples. The CDR3 runs from the conserved cysteine through the conserved F or W. Fields, in order: D gene, V gene, J gene, clone size, CDR3 protein, CDR3 DNA. A D gene is named only where the DNA matches it firmly. Expanded clones are given a class, and other clones once, few, many or no size at all.

TRBD2	TRBV2	TRBJ2-1	.	CASSLLAGEFNEQFF	TGTGCCAGCAGTTTACTAGCGGGAGAGTTCAATGAGCAGTTCTTC
.	TRBV5-1	TRBJ2-2	.	CASSHDGKFTGELFF	TGCGCCAGCAGCCACGACGGAAAATTCACCGGGGAGCTGTTTTTT
TRBD2	TRBV15	TRBJ2-1	.	CATSRGGTGLAVSYNEQFF	TGTGCCACCAGCAGAGGGGGGACAGGACTAGCGGTATCCTACAATGAGCAGTTCTTC
.	TRBV27	TRBJ2-3	.	CASRTTGWRNGDTQYF	TGTGCCAGCAGGACAACGGGGTGGAGGAATGGAGATACGCAGTATTTT
TRBD1	TRBV7-3	TRBJ2-2	.	CASSLLGTGSPGELFF	TGTGCCAGCAGCTTATTGGGGACAGGGTCCCCCGGGGAGCTGTTTTTT
.	TRBV5-1	TRBJ2-7	.	CASSSSFNEQYF	TGCGCCAGCAGCTCGAGCTTTAACGAGCAGTACTTC
.	TRBV11-1	TRBJ2-3	.	CASSPLGVGDTQYF	TGTGCCAGCAGCCCCCTAGGGGTGGGAGATACGCAGTATTTT
.	TRBV29-1	TRBJ2-2	.	CSVEPVTNTGELFF	TGCAGCGTTGAGCCGGTTACGAACACCGGGGAGCTGTTTTTT
.	TRBV11-1	TRBJ1-3	.	CASSLPGNTIYF	TGTGCCAGCAGCTTACCTGGAAACACCATATATTTT
.	TRBV28	TRBJ1-5	.	CASRYSNQPQHF	TGTGCCAGCAGGTATAGCAATCAGCCCCAGCATTTT
TRBD2	TRBV2	TRBJ2-5	.	CASRGLAGVETQYF	TGTGCCAGCAGGGGACTAGCGGGAGTAGAGACCCAGTACTTC
.	TRBV7-2	TRBJ2-1	.	CASSSRLGANEQFF	TGTGCCAGCAGCTCCCGACTAGGGGCCAATGAGCAGTTCTTC
TRBD1	TRBV5-1	TRBJ1-5	.	CASSLTGEGPQHF	TGCGCCAGCAGCTTGACAGGGGAAGGGCCCCAGCATTTT
TRBD1	TRBV28	TRBJ2-7	.	CASMRAGGTYEQYF	TGTGCCAGCATGAGGGCAGGGGGTACCTACGAGCAGTACTTC
.	TRBV5-1	TRBJ2-1	.	CASSLVGVEQFF	TGCGCCAGCAGCTTGGTGGGAGTTGAGCAGTTCTTC
TRBD1	TRBV2	TRBJ1-1	.	CASRGDRANTEAFF	TGTGCCAGCAGGGGGGACAGGGCAAACACTGAAGCTTTCTTT
.	TRBV5-1	TRBJ2-7	.	CASSPTSPGSYEQYF	TGCGCCAGCAGCCCTACGTCCCCAGGTTCCTACGAGCAGTACTTC
.	TRBV4-1	TRBJ1-1	few	CASSQDSGLAFF	TGCGCCAGCAGCCAAGATTCCGGGCTAGCTTTCTTT
.	TRBV7-3	TRBJ2-3	.	CASSSQTSTDTQYF	TGTGCCAGCAGCTCCCAGACTAGCACAGATACGCAGTATTTT
.	TRBV27	TRBJ2-5	.	CATSHGTGEETQYF	TGTGCCACCTCCCACGGGACGGGAGAAGAGACCCAGTACTTC
TRBD1	TRBV6-1	TRBJ2-3	.	CASSERTGASTDTQYF	TGTGCCAGCAGTGAGAGGACAGGGGCTAGCACAGATACGCAGTATTTT
TRBD1	TRBV6-5	TRBJ2-5	.	CASSRQGGVKTQYF	TGTGCCAGCAGTCGACAGGGGGGCGTAAAGACCCAGTACTTC
.	TRBV28	TRBJ2-5	.	CASVHAGFDQETQYF	TGTGCCAGCGTACATGCAGGGTTCGACCAAGAGACCCAGTACTTC
.	TRBV7-2	TRBJ2-1	.	CASSPGGARNEQFF	TGTGCCAGCAGCCCGGGCGGAGCGCGCAATGAGCAGTTCTTC
TRBD1	TRBV4-3	TRBJ1-4	.	CASSQEDRGRKLFF	TGCGCCAGCAGCCAAGAGGACAGGGGACGAAAACTGTTTTTT
.	TRBV28	TRBJ1-1	.	CASRQPGPGEAFF	TGTGCCAGCAGGCAACCTGGACCGGGAGAAGCTTTCTTT
.	TRBV7-8	TRBJ2-2	.	CASSSGFTGELFF	TGTGCCAGCAGCTCGGGATTCACCGGGGAGCTGTTTTTT
.	TRBV10-3	TRBJ1-4	few	CAIQSAGNEKLFF	TGTGCCATCCAGTCAGCGGGTAATGAAAAACTGTTTTTT
TRBD2	TRBV4-2	TRBJ2-2	few	CASSRLLAGDTGELFF	TGTGCCAGCAGCCGACTCCTAGCGGGAGACACCGGGGAGCTGTTTTTT
TRBD1	TRBV6-5	TRBJ1-2	.	CASQRQGRSDGYTF	TGTGCCAGCCAAAGACAGGGTCGTAGTGATGGCTACACCTTC
.	TRBV28	TRBJ1-1	.	CASSYYGTNEAFF	TGTGCCAGCAGTTACTATGGGACGAATGAAGCTTTCTTT
.	TRBV7-2	TRBJ1-5	once	CASSSYGTEGTYQPQHF	TGTGCCAGCAGCTCTTATGGGACGGAGGGGACCTATCAGCCCCAGCATTTT
TRBD1	TRBV6-1	TRBJ1-4	.	CASSERGPGSNEKLFF	TGTGCCAGCAGTGAAAGGGGGCCGGGAAGTAATGAAAAACTGTTTTTT
.	TRBV28	TRBJ1-2	.	CASSSGTRGYGYTF	TGTGCCAGCAGTTCGGGCACCAGGGGTTATGGCTACACCTTC
.	TRBV5-1	TRBJ2-7	.	CASSGQMTYEQYF	TGCGCCAGCAGCGGGCAGATGACCTACGAGCAGTACTTC
TRBD2	TRBV4-1	TRBJ2-7	once	CASSLTRSSGTYEQYF	TGCGCCAGCAGCCTCACGCGGTCTAGCGGGACCTACGAGCAGTACTTC
TRBD2	TRBV5-4	TRBJ2-3	.	CASSPGLAVTDTQYF	TGTGCCAGCAGCCCCGGACTAGCGGTCACAGATACGCAGTATTTT
.	TRBV28	TRBJ1-2	.	CASIMGGAPPFNYGYTF	TGTGCCAGCATAATGGGGGGAGCTCCACCTTTCAACTATGGCTACACCTTC
.	TRBV5-1	TRBJ2-1	.	CASSLEVVQGALAGSLEQFF	TGCGCCAGCAGCTTGGAAGTTGTACAGGGGGCTTTAGCGGGATCCCTCGAGCAGTTCTTC
TRBD1	TRBV4-1	TRBJ1-3	.	CASSQASGQGAGNTIYF	TGCGCCAGCAGCCAGGCCTCGGGACAGGGGGCAGGAAACACCATATATTTT
TRBD1	TRBV9	TRBJ1-2	once	CASSARDRGKFNYGYTF	TGTGCCAGCAGCGCCCGGGACAGGGGGAAGTTCAACTATGGCTACACCTTC